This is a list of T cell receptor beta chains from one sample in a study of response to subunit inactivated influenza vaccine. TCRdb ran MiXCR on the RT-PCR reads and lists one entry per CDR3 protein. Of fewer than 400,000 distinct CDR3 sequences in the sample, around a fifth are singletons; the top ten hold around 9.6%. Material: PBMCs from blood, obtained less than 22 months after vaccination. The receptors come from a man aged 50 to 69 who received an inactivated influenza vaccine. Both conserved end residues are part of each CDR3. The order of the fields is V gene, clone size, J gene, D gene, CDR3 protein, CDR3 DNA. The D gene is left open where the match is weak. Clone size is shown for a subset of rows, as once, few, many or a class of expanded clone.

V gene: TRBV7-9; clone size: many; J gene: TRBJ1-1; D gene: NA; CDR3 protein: CAGKSNTEAFF; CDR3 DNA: TGTGCCGGTAAGTCGAACACTGAAGCTTTCTTT
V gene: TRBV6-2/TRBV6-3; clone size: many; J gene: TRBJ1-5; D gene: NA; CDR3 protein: CASSYVGNHQPQHF; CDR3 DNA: TGTGCCAGCAGTTACGTGGGGAACCATCAGCCCCAGCATTTT
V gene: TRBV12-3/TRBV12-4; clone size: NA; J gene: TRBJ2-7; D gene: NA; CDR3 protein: CASSRRHAYEQYF; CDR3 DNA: TGTGCCAGCAGCCGGCGACACGCCTACGAGCAGTACTTC
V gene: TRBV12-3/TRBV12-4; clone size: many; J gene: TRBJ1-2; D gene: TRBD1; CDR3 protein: CASSLGTGGGYTF; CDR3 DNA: TGTGCCAGCAGTTTGGGGACAGGGGGGGGCTACACCTTC
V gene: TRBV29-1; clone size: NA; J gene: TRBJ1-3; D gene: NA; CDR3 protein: CSASAEGNTIYF; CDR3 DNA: TGCAGCGCCTCAGCCGAGGGAAACACCATATATTTT
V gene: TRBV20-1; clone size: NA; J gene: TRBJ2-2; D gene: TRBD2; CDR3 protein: CSARPGLAGTTGELFF; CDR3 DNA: TGCAGTGCTAGACCGGGACTAGCGGGGACTACCGGGGAGCTGTTTTTT
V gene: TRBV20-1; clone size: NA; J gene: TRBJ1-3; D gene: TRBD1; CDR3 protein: CSAPGQGVTNSGNTIYF; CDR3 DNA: TGCAGTGCCCCCGGACAGGGGGTTACAAACTCTGGAAACACCATATATTTT
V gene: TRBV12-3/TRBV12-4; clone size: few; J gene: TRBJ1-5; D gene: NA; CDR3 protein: CARWGALRREYSNQPQHF; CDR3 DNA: TGTGCCAGGTGGGGGGCCCTCCGGCGGGAATATAGCAATCAGCCCCAGCATTTT
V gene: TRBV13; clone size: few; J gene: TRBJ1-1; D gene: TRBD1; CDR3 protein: CASSPHAGGASTEAFF; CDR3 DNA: TGTGCCAGCAGCCCTCATGCAGGGGGCGCGAGTACTGAAGCTTTCTTT
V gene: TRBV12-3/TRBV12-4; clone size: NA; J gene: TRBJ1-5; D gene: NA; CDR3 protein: CASSADGINQPQHF; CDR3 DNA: TGTGCCAGCAGTGCGGACGGAATCAATCAGCCCCAGCATTTT
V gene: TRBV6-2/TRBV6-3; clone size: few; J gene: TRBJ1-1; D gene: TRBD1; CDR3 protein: CASSYGTGKAFF; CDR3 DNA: TGTGCCAGCAGTTATGGGACAGGGAAAGCTTTCTTT
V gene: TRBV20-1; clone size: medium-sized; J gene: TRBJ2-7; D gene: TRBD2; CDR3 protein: CSAANALAGAHYEQYF; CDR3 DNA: TGCAGTGCTGCCAACGCACTAGCGGGAGCCCACTACGAGCAGTACTTC
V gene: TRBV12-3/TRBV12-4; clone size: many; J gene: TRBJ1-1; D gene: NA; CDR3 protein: CASSLGKNTEAFF; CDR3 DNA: TGTGCCAGCAGTTTAGGTAAGAACACTGAAGCTTTCTTT
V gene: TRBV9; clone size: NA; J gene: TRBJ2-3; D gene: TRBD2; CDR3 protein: CASSASGPTDTQYF; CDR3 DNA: TGTGCCAGCAGCGCTAGCGGGCCCACAGATACGCAGTATTTT
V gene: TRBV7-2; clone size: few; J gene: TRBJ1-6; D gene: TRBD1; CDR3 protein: CASSLGQGANSPLHF; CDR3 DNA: TGTGCCAGCAGCTTAGGTCAGGGGGCGAATTCACCCCTCCACTTT
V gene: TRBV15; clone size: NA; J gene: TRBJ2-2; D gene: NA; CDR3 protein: CATSRELARNTGELFF; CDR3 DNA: TGTGCCACCAGCAGAGAGCTTGCCAGGAACACCGGGGAGCTGTTTTTT
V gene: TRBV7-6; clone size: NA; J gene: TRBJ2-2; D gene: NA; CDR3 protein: CASSHQGGAAGELFF; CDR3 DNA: TGTGCCAGCAGCCACCAAGGGGGAGCGGCCGGGGAGCTGTTTTTT
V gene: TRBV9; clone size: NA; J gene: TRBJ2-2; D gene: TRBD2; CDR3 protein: CASSVGSGRSTGELFF; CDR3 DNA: TGTGCCAGCAGCGTAGGTAGCGGGAGGAGTACCGGGGAGCTGTTTTTT
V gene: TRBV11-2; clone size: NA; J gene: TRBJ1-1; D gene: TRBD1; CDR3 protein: CASSPSLTGDEAFF; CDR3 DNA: TGTGCCAGCAGCCCCAGCTTGACAGGGGATGAAGCTTTCTTT
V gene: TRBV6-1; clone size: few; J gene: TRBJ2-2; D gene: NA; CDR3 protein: CASSEVGGGTGELFF; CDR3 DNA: TGTGCCAGCAGTGAAGTAGGAGGTGGCACCGGGGAGCTGTTTTTT
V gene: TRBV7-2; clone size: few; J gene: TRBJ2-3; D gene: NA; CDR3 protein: CASSLPSGTSDTQYF; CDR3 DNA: TGTGCCAGCAGCTTACCCAGCGGGACATCAGATACGCAGTATTTT
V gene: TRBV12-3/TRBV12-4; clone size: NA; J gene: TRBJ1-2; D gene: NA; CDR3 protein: CASSLLRIPGGYTF; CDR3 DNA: TGTGCCAGCAGCCTACTACGGATCCCGGGTGGCTACACCTTC